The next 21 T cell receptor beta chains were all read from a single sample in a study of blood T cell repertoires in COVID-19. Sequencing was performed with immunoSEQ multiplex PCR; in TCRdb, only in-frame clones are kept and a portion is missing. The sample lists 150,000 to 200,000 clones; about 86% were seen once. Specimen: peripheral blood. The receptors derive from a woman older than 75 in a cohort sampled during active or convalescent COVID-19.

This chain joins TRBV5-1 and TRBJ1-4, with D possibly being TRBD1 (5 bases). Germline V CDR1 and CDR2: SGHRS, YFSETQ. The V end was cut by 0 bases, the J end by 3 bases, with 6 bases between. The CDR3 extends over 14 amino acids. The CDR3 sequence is CASSLEGPNEKLFF. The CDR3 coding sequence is TGCGCCAGCAGCTTGGAGGGGCCTAATGAAAAACTGTTTTTT.

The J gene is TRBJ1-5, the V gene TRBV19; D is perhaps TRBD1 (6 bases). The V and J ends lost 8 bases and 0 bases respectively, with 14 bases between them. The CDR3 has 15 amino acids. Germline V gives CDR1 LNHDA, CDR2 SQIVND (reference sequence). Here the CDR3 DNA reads TGTGCCAGTGGCCGGACAGATTATAGCAATCAGCCCCAGCATTTT. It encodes CASGRTDYSNQPQHF.

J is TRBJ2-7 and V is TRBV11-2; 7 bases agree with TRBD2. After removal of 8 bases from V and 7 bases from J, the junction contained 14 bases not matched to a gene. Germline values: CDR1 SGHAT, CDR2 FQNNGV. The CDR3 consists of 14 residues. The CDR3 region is CASEEAGIRGEQYV. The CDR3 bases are TGTGCCAGCGAAGAAGCGGGAATTCGGGGAGAGCAGTACGTC.

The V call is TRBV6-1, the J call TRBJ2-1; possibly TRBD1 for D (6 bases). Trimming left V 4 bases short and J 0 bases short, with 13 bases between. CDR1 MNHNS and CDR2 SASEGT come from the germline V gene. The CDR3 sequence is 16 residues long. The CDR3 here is CASSGGHRGSYNEQFF. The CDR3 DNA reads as TGTGCCAGCAGTGGGGGACACCGGGGCTCCTACAATGAGCAGTTCTTC.

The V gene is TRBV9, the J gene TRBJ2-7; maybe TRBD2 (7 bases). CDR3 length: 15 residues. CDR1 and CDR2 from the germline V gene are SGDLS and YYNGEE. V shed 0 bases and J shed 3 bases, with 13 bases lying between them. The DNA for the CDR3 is TGTGCCAGCAGCGTAGATGCGGGGGCTGGCTACGAGCAGTACTTC. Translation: CASSVDAGAGYEQYF.

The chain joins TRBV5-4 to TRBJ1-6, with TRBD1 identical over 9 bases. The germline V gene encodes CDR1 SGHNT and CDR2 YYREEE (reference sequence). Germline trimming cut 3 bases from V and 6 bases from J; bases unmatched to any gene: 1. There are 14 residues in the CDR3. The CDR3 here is CASSSDRGNSPLHF. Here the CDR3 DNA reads TGTGCCAGCAGCTCGGACAGGGGTAATTCACCCCTCCACTTT.

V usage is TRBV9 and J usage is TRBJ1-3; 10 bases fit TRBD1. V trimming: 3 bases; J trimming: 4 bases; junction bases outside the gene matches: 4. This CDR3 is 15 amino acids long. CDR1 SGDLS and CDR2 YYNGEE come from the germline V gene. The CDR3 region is CASSAGTGVGNTIYF. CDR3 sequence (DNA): TGTGCCAGCAGCGCCGGGACAGGGGTCGGAAACACCATATATTTT.

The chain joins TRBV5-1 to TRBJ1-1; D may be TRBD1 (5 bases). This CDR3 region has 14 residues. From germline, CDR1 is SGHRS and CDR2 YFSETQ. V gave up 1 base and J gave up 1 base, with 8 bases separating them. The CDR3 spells CASSLTRANTEAFF. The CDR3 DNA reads TGCGCCAGCAGCTTGACCAGGGCGAACACTGAAGCTTTCTTT.

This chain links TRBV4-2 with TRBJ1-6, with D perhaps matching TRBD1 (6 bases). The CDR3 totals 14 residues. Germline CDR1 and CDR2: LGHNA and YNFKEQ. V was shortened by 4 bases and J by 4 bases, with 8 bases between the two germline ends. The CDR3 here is CASSRTVYNSPLHF. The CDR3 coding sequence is TGTGCCAGCAGCCGGACAGTATATAATTCACCCCTCCACTTT.

The CDR3 protein is CASSLSPEETQYF. The CDR3 DNA reads TGTGCCAGCAGTTTATCCCCGGAAGAGACCCAGTACTTC. This chain connects TRBV12-3 or TRBV12-4 to TRBJ2-5; D gene uncertain. The CDR3 is made up of 13 amino acids. Trimming took off 2 bases at V and 3 bases at J, with 7 bases between the two ends.

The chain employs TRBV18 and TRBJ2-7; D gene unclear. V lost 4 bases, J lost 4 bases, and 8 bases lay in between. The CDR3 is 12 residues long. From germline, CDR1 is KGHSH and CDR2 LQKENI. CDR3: CASSQLGYEQYV. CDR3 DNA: TGTGCCAGCTCACAACTCGGGTACGAGCAGTACGTC.

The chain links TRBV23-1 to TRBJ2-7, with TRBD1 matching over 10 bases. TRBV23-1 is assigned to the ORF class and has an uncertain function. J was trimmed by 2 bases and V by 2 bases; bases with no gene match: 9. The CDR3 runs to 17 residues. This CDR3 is CASSQQDRGYWTYEQYV. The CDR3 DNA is TGCGCCAGCAGTCAACAGGACAGGGGGTACTGGACCTACGAGCAGTACGTC.

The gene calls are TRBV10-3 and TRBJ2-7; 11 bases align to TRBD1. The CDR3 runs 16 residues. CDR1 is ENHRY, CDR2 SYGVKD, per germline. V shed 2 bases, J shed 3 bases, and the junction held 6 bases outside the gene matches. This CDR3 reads CAISEVTGTGGYEQYF. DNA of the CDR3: TGTGCCATCAGTGAGGTCACCGGGACAGGGGGCTACGAGCAGTACTTC.

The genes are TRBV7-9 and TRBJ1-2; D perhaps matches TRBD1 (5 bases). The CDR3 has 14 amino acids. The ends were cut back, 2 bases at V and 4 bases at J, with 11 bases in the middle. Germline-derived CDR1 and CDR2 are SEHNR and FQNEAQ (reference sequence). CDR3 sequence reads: CASSLSGTGYGYTF. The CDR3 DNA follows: TGTGCCAGCAGCTTAAGCGGGACTGGCTATGGCTACACCTTC. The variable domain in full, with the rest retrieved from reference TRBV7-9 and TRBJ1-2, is DTGVSQNPRHKITKRGQNVTFRCDPISEHNRLYWYRQTLGQGPEFLTYFQNEAQLEKSRLLSDRFSAERPKGSFSTLEIQRTEQGDSAMYLCASSLSGTGYGYTFGSGTRLTVV.

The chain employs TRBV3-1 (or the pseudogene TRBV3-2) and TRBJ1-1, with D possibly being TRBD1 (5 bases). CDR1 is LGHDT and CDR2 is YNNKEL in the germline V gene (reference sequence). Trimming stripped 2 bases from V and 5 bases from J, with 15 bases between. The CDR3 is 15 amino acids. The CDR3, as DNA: TGTGCCAGCAGCCAACCTTTCGCAGGGTATACTGAAGCTTTCTTT. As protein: CASSQPFAGYTEAFF.

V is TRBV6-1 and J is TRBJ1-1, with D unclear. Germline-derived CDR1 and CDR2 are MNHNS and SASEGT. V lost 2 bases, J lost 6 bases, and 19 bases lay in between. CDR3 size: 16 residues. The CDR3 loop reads CASSEFGGAGRAEAFF. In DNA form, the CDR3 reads TGTGCCAGCAGTGAATTCGGAGGCGCGGGGAGGGCTGAAGCTTTCTTT.

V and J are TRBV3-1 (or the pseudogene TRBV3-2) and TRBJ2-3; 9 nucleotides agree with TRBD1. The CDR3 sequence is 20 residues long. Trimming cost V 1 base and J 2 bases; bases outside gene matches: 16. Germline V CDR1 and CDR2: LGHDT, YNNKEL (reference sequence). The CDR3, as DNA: TGTGCCAGCAGCCAAGGGGGACGTTGGGGGACAGGGAAACACACAGATACGCAGTATTTT. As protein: CASSQGGRWGTGKHTDTQYF.

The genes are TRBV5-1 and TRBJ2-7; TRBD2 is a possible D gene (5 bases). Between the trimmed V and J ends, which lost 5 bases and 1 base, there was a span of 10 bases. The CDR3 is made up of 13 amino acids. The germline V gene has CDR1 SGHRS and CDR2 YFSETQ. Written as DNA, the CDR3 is TGCGCCAGCAGTACCGGGGAGTCCTACGAGCAGTACTTC. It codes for CASSTGESYEQYF.

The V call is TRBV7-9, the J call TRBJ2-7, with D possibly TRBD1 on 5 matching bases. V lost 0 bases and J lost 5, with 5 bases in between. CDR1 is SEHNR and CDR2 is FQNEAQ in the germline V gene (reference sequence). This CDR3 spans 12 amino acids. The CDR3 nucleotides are TGTGCCAGCAGCTTAGCAGGGGACGAGCAGTACGTC. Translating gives CASSLAGDEQYV.

The CDR3 DNA sequence: TGTGCCAGCAGTTTTCGGGTGAACACTGAAGCTTTCTTT. As protein: CASSFRVNTEAFF. The gene calls are TRBV12-3 or TRBV12-4 and TRBJ1-1; D unresolved. V was trimmed by 3 bases and J by 0 bases, leaving 5 bases between them. This CDR3 has 13 residues.

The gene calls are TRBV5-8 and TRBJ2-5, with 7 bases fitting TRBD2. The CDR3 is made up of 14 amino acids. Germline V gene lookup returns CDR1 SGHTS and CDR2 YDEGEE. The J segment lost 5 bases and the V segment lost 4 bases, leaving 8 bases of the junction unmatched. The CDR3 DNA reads TGTGCCAGCAGCCCGATCGGGAGGACTGAGACCCAGTACTTC. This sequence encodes CASSPIGRTETQYF.